This T cell receptor (beta chain) is from a study of naive and memory T cell subsets. Ten or more counts support this clonotype. The target antigen is unknown. Study results and caveats: Clonotypes here are unpaired alpha or beta chain sequences. Over 95% of naive TCR sequences appeared only once, unlike memory subsets.

V dropped 0 bases and J dropped 8 bases, with 11 bases sitting between them. CDR1 SEHNR and CDR2 FQNEAQ come from the germline V gene (reference sequence). This CDR3 contains 14 residues. Both TRBC1 and TRBC2 were covered by a beta constant-region primer of two equimolar oligonucleotides. The cDNA 3' end received a ligated single-stranded oligonucleotide carrying the SP2 primer and a 12-nucleotide UMI. Ligated cDNA was amplified by four rounds of PCR with nested alpha and beta constant-region primers and SP2. TCRdb re-called the UMI-ligation and nested PCR reads through MiXCR, storing one row per CDR3 protein. This sample has roughly 21,000 distinct CDR3 sequences, with approximately 10% found just once.

The clonotype comes from a human donor in good health. What was sequenced was central memory CD8+ T cells from blood. V gene TRBV7-9 combines with J gene TRBJ2-1, with a weak D call TRBD2 (5 bases). This CDR3 reads CASSLATSWDEQFF. CDR3 nucleotide sequence: TGTGCCAGCAGCTTAGCTACTAGTTGGGATGAGCAGTTCTTC.